This is a list of T cell receptor beta chains from one sample in a study of blood T cell repertoires in COVID-19. Some clones are missing from TCRdb's copy, which holds only in-frame ones; the method was immunoSEQ multiplex PCR. This table has roughly 300,000 clones, around 86% appearing once. The sequencing sample was made of PBMCs or T cells enriched from blood (not recorded which). These receptor sequences come from a man aged 30 to 45 who had recovered from COVID-19. Each CDR3 is given with its conserved first and last residue. The order of the fields is J gene, V gene, D gene, clone size, CDR3 DNA, CDR3 protein. D genes are given only for firm matches. Where a row states a size, it is once, few, many or the class of an expanded clone; other rows omit it.

j_call: TRBJ1-4; v_call: TRBV4-1; d_call: TRBD1; clone_size: .; cdr3_nt: TGCGCCAGCAGCCCCAGGGGGTTGGAGGAAAAACTGTTTTTT; cdr3_aa: CASSPRGLEEKLFF
j_call: TRBJ1-2; v_call: TRBV6-5; d_call: .; clone_size: .; cdr3_nt: TGTGCCAGCAGATCTGGACACTTTCCTTATGGCTACACCTTC; cdr3_aa: CASRSGHFPYGYTF
j_call: TRBJ1-3; v_call: TRBV11-2; d_call: TRBD1; clone_size: .; cdr3_nt: TGTGCCACCAGGGGGGGGCCGTCTGGAAACACCATATATTTT; cdr3_aa: CATRGGPSGNTIYF
j_call: TRBJ2-3; v_call: TRBV6-1; d_call: .; clone_size: .; cdr3_nt: TGTGCCAGCAGTGAACCCGCGGGGTGGGATACGCAGTATTTT; cdr3_aa: CASSEPAGWDTQYF
j_call: TRBJ1-6; v_call: TRBV7-9; d_call: TRBD1; clone_size: .; cdr3_nt: TGTGCCAGCAGCTTAGCGGGGACAGTCTATTCACCCCTCCACTTT; cdr3_aa: CASSLAGTVYSPLHF
j_call: TRBJ2-7; v_call: TRBV6-5; d_call: .; clone_size: .; cdr3_nt: TGTGCCAGCAGTTACTCGGACAACTACGAGCAGTACTTC; cdr3_aa: CASSYSDNYEQYF
j_call: TRBJ2-7; v_call: TRBV12-3/TRBV12-4; d_call: .; clone_size: .; cdr3_nt: TGTGCCAGCAGTTTCCAACCGGGGAACGAGCAGTACTTC; cdr3_aa: CASSFQPGNEQYF
j_call: TRBJ2-5; v_call: TRBV5-6; d_call: .; clone_size: .; cdr3_nt: TGTGCCAGCAGCTATGGCAGTCAAGAGACCCAGTACTTC; cdr3_aa: CASSYGSQETQYF
j_call: TRBJ2-3; v_call: TRBV27; d_call: .; clone_size: .; cdr3_nt: TGTGCCAGCAGTACCCAGGGCGTCGGGGATACGCAGTATTTT; cdr3_aa: CASSTQGVGDTQYF
j_call: TRBJ1-5; v_call: TRBV24-1; d_call: TRBD1; clone_size: .; cdr3_nt: TGTGCCACCAGTGACTCTAGACAGGGGGCCTTAAATCAGCCCCAGCATTTT; cdr3_aa: CATSDSRQGALNQPQHF
j_call: TRBJ1-2; v_call: TRBV15; d_call: .; clone_size: few; cdr3_nt: TGTGCCACCAGCAGAGGGGTAGGGGCCTATGGCTACACCTTC; cdr3_aa: CATSRGVGAYGYTF
j_call: TRBJ2-7; v_call: TRBV4-1; d_call: TRBD1; clone_size: .; cdr3_nt: TGCGCCAGCAGCCACCACGGACAGGGGACAGCCTACGAGCAGTACTTC; cdr3_aa: CASSHHGQGTAYEQYF
j_call: TRBJ2-2; v_call: TRBV12-5; d_call: TRBD2; clone_size: .; cdr3_nt: TGTGCTAGTGGTTTGCCGACTAGCGGGAGAAACACCGGGGAGCTGTTTTTT; cdr3_aa: CASGLPTSGRNTGELFF
j_call: TRBJ2-3; v_call: TRBV7-2; d_call: .; clone_size: .; cdr3_nt: TGTGCCAGCAGCTTAGCGGGGGCCAGCACAGATACGCAGTATTTT; cdr3_aa: CASSLAGASTDTQYF
j_call: TRBJ1-2; v_call: TRBV7-9; d_call: .; clone_size: .; cdr3_nt: TGTGCCAGCAGCTTAATCGGCCGGGACTTCTTGGTTGGTGGCTACACCTTC; cdr3_aa: CASSLIGRDFLVGGYTF
j_call: TRBJ1-4; v_call: TRBV28; d_call: .; clone_size: .; cdr3_nt: TGTGCCAGCAGTTTCGGGCAGGGGCACTCCGAAAAACTGTTTTTT; cdr3_aa: CASSFGQGHSEKLFF
j_call: TRBJ1-2; v_call: TRBV7-8; d_call: .; clone_size: .; cdr3_nt: TGTGCCAGCAGCCCAAACCCCGAGGGTTATGGCTACACCTTC; cdr3_aa: CASSPNPEGYGYTF
j_call: TRBJ2-5; v_call: TRBV29-1; d_call: .; clone_size: .; cdr3_nt: TGCAGCGGTACCTTGGACATCCTATTCCAAGAGACCCAGTACTTC; cdr3_aa: CSGTLDILFQETQYF
j_call: TRBJ2-7; v_call: TRBV19; d_call: TRBD1; clone_size: .; cdr3_nt: TGTGCCAGTAGTCCCCGCCGCCGGGACAGGCCCTCTGGGCAGTACTTC; cdr3_aa: CASSPRRRDRPSGQYF
j_call: TRBJ2-2; v_call: TRBV5-4; d_call: .; clone_size: .; cdr3_nt: TGTGCCAGCAGCTTGCGGCGGGATCGGACCGGGGAGCTGTTTTTT; cdr3_aa: CASSLRRDRTGELFF
j_call: TRBJ1-4; v_call: TRBV28; d_call: TRBD1; clone_size: .; cdr3_nt: TGTGCCAGCAGCCGTTGGGACAGGCGGTGGGAAAAACTGTTTTTT; cdr3_aa: CASSRWDRRWEKLFF
j_call: TRBJ2-1; v_call: TRBV7-2; d_call: TRBD2; clone_size: .; cdr3_nt: TGTGCCAGCAGCTTATTGGGGGGCGGGGGGGAGGATGAGCAGTTCTTC; cdr3_aa: CASSLLGGGGEDEQFF
j_call: TRBJ1-2; v_call: TRBV19; d_call: TRBD1; clone_size: .; cdr3_nt: TGTGCCAGTAGTATTGGGCGGGGCAGGGGGGCAGGCTACACCTTC; cdr3_aa: CASSIGRGRGAGYTF
j_call: TRBJ1-2; v_call: TRBV6-5; d_call: .; clone_size: .; cdr3_nt: TGTGCCAGCAGTCTAACTCGGACAGACCTCTATGGCTACACCTTC; cdr3_aa: CASSLTRTDLYGYTF
j_call: TRBJ2-1; v_call: TRBV11-2; d_call: .; clone_size: .; cdr3_nt: TGTGCCAGCAGCCCCGGGGTGACCGTAATCAATGAGCAGTTCTTC; cdr3_aa: CASSPGVTVINEQFF
j_call: TRBJ2-7; v_call: TRBV9; d_call: .; clone_size: .; cdr3_nt: TGTGCCAGCAGCCCCCTGGGGGGATCGCTATCCTACGAGCAGTACTTC; cdr3_aa: CASSPLGGSLSYEQYF
j_call: TRBJ1-5; v_call: TRBV3-1/TRBV3-2; d_call: .; clone_size: .; cdr3_nt: TGTGCCAGCAGCCAAGATCCGGTCGCGGGTAGCAATCAGCCCCAGCATTTT; cdr3_aa: CASSQDPVAGSNQPQHF
j_call: TRBJ1-3; v_call: TRBV19; d_call: .; clone_size: .; cdr3_nt: TGTGCCAGTAGCCCCCGGGACACGGTGTCACCCGGAAACACCATATATTTT; cdr3_aa: CASSPRDTVSPGNTIYF
j_call: TRBJ2-5; v_call: TRBV2; d_call: TRBD1; clone_size: .; cdr3_nt: TGTGCCAGCAGTGACGGGACAGCTCAACAAGAGACCCAGTACTTC; cdr3_aa: CASSDGTAQQETQYF
j_call: TRBJ2-1; v_call: TRBV5-1; d_call: .; clone_size: .; cdr3_nt: TGCGCCAGCAGCCCCGGACAGAGTTACAATGAGCAGTTCTTC; cdr3_aa: CASSPGQSYNEQFF
j_call: TRBJ2-1; v_call: TRBV7-9; d_call: TRBD1; clone_size: .; cdr3_nt: TGTGCCAGCAGCATGGGACAGGTCCAGCATGAGCAGTTCTTC; cdr3_aa: CASSMGQVQHEQFF
j_call: TRBJ2-6; v_call: TRBV10-3; d_call: .; clone_size: .; cdr3_nt: TGTGCCATCAGTGAAGGTCAGGGCCTCTCTGGGGCCAACGTCCTGACTTTC; cdr3_aa: CAISEGQGLSGANVLTF
j_call: TRBJ1-1; v_call: TRBV6-5; d_call: .; clone_size: .; cdr3_nt: TGTGCCAGCAGGCGGACGGAGGGGACTGAAGCTTTCTTT; cdr3_aa: CASRRTEGTEAFF
j_call: TRBJ2-1; v_call: TRBV24-1; d_call: .; clone_size: once; cdr3_nt: TGTGCCACCAGTGATTTGTACCAGGGGTGGAATGAGCAGTTCTTC; cdr3_aa: CATSDLYQGWNEQFF
j_call: TRBJ2-3; v_call: TRBV18; d_call: .; clone_size: .; cdr3_nt: TGTGCCAGCTCACCACCGTTCCCCCGCGAGCATACGCAGTATTTT; cdr3_aa: CASSPPFPREHTQYF
j_call: TRBJ1-1; v_call: TRBV18; d_call: .; clone_size: few; cdr3_nt: TGTGCCAGCTCAGCCCGGGACACGAACACTGAAGCTTTCTTT; cdr3_aa: CASSARDTNTEAFF
j_call: TRBJ2-1; v_call: TRBV29-1; d_call: TRBD2; clone_size: .; cdr3_nt: TGCAGCGCTGCGCCGCTAGCGGGAGTTATGGATGAGCAGTTCTTC; cdr3_aa: CSAAPLAGVMDEQFF
j_call: TRBJ2-3; v_call: TRBV19; d_call: .; clone_size: .; cdr3_nt: TGTGCCAGTAGTCTGAGATACCCCCTTAGCACCGATACGCAGTATTTT; cdr3_aa: CASSLRYPLSTDTQYF
j_call: TRBJ2-7; v_call: TRBV4-1; d_call: .; clone_size: .; cdr3_nt: TGCGCCAGCAGCCAAGCGGGAGTCGGCAGAGGAGTCGAGCAGTACTTC; cdr3_aa: CASSQAGVGRGVEQYF
j_call: TRBJ1-1; v_call: TRBV6-4; d_call: .; clone_size: .; cdr3_nt: TGTGCCAGCAGTGACTCCCGGGATGGTGAAGCTTTCTTT; cdr3_aa: CASSDSRDGEAFF
j_call: TRBJ2-7; v_call: TRBV10-3; d_call: TRBD2; clone_size: once; cdr3_nt: TGTGCCATCGGGTGGGGGGGATCAACCTACGAGCAGTACTTC; cdr3_aa: CAIGWGGSTYEQYF
j_call: TRBJ2-1; v_call: TRBV30; d_call: TRBD1; clone_size: .; cdr3_nt: TGTGCCTGGCAGGGGGTTGAGCAGTTCTTC; cdr3_aa: CAWQGVEQFF
j_call: TRBJ2-1; v_call: TRBV2; d_call: .; clone_size: .; cdr3_nt: TGTGCCAGCACGATGGCGACAAGCTCCTACAATGAGCAGTTCTTC; cdr3_aa: CASTMATSSYNEQFF
j_call: TRBJ2-7; v_call: TRBV7-9; d_call: TRBD1; clone_size: .; cdr3_nt: TGTGCCAGCAGCTTAGCGGGACAGGGTGGGTACGAGCAGTACTTC; cdr3_aa: CASSLAGQGGYEQYF
j_call: TRBJ1-4; v_call: TRBV5-4; d_call: TRBD1; clone_size: once; cdr3_nt: TGTGCCAGCAGCTATGGACAGGCGTCAACTAATGAAAAACTGTTTTTT; cdr3_aa: CASSYGQASTNEKLFF
j_call: TRBJ1-5; v_call: TRBV11-2; d_call: .; clone_size: once; cdr3_nt: TGTGCCAGCGCAGAGGGTCACAATCAGCCCCAGCATTTT; cdr3_aa: CASAEGHNQPQHF
j_call: TRBJ2-1; v_call: TRBV4-1; d_call: TRBD2; clone_size: .; cdr3_nt: TGCGCCAGCAGCCAAAATATTCCCCGGGTAAAAGGGACTAGCGGACCCAATGAGCAGTTCTTC; cdr3_aa: CASSQNIPRVKGTSGPNEQFF
j_call: TRBJ2-2; v_call: TRBV4-1; d_call: TRBD2; clone_size: .; cdr3_nt: TGCGCCAGCAGCCCGGGACTAGCGGCCACCGGGGAGCTGTTTTTT; cdr3_aa: CASSPGLAATGELFF
j_call: TRBJ2-5; v_call: TRBV29-1; d_call: TRBD1; clone_size: .; cdr3_nt: TGCAGCGTGAACCCAATCCCGGGGACAGGGAGCCAAGAGACCCAGTACTTC; cdr3_aa: CSVNPIPGTGSQETQYF
j_call: TRBJ2-7; v_call: TRBV3-1/TRBV3-2; d_call: .; clone_size: .; cdr3_nt: TGTGCCAGCAGCCCCTGGCCGGGGTCTCATGGCAGCGAGCAGTACTTC; cdr3_aa: CASSPWPGSHGSEQYF
j_call: TRBJ2-1; v_call: TRBV4-1; d_call: TRBD2; clone_size: .; cdr3_nt: TGCGCCAGCAGCCAAGATAGTTTTAGTCAGGGAGGGTCCTACAATGAGCAGTTCTTC; cdr3_aa: CASSQDSFSQGGSYNEQFF